This T cell receptor beta chain was sequenced for a study of blood T cell repertoires in COVID-19. For the study at large: Donors in the United States, Italy and Spain gave samples during acute or convalescent COVID-19. From T cells, B-cell-depleted T cells, or PBMCs came the material, which was cDNA or gDNA.

Source study methods: Reference gene primers were amplified, and this amplification served to estimate nucleated cell counts. The assay was immunoSEQ multiplex PCR, and TCRdb's table has in-frame clones only and misses some. The D gene and trimming were derived from the DNA, and the V and J assignments and clone size from that table. The sample includes about 130,000 clones, around 88% of them seen just once. The CDR3 totals 15 residues. Germline lookup yields CDR1 MNHNY and CDR2 SVGAGI (reference sequence). V was shortened by 7 bases and J by 8 bases, with 18 bases between the two germline ends. The sequencing sample was made of peripheral blood. This sequence joins TRBV6-6 and TRBJ1-6; possibly TRBD1 for D (6 bases). The sequence was obtained from a man aged 45-60 years with acute or convalescent COVID-19. The CDR3 sequence: CASTPPRGGYSPLHF. CDR3 nucleotide sequence: TGTGCCAGCACTCCGCCAAGGGGGGGTTATTCACCCCTCCACTTT.